This passage covers 9 T cell receptor beta chains from one sample sequenced in a study of cytomegalovirus exposure and HLA in healthy donors. Libraries were prepared by immunoSEQ multiplex PCR; TCRdb keeps only in-frame clonotypes and omits some of them. The sample includes 71,000 or so clones, approximately 94% seen only once; the top ten take over 1.2%. Sequencing was done on a sample of PBMCs. These receptors came from a man younger than 35 in good health and CMV-seropositive.

This chain uses TRBV15 with TRBJ2-6; 7 bases fit TRBD1. The CDR3 is 15 amino acids. CDR1 LNHNV and CDR2 YYDKDF come from the germline V gene (reference sequence). Trimming removed 3 bases from V and 4 bases from J; junction bases left unmatched: 3. CDR3 sequence reads: CATSRTGSGANVLTF. DNA of the CDR3: TGTGCCACCAGCAGGACAGGGTCCGGGGCCAACGTCCTGACTTTC.

This clone appeared once. V and J are TRBV5-6 and TRBJ2-3; possibly TRBD2 for D (5 bases). The V and J ends lost 3 bases and 1 base respectively, with 12 bases between them. The CDR3 consists of 15 residues. Germline V gives CDR1 SGHDT, CDR2 YYEEEE. This chain's CDR3 is CASSSAGVGTDTQYF. CDR3 bases: TGTGCCAGCAGCTCAGCCGGGGTGGGCACAGATACGCAGTATTTT.

This clone appeared a few times. The chain is built from TRBV14 and TRBJ2-3; D ambiguous. The CDR3 length is 12 residues. The germline gives CDR1 SGHDN, CDR2 FVKESK. The germline V and J ends were trimmed by 4 bases and 5 bases, with 7 bases remaining between them. Here the CDR3 DNA reads TGTGCCAGCAGCCCAGGTAGAGATACGCAGTATTTT. This sequence encodes CASSPGRDTQYF. Drawing the rest from reference TRBV14 and TRBJ2-3, the complete variable domain is EAGVTQFPSHSVIEKGQTVTLRCDPISGHDNLYWYRRVMGKEIKFLLHFVKESKQDESGMPNNRFLAERTGGTYSTLKVQPAELEDSGVYFCASSPGRDTQYFGPGTRLTVL.

The sample holds one count of this clone. J is TRBJ2-1 and V is TRBV5-6; the D gene is possibly TRBD1 (5 bases). Germline values: CDR1 SGHDT, CDR2 YYEEEE. Trimming removed 6 bases at V and 5 bases at J, with 12 bases between. There are 13 residues in the CDR3. The CDR3 sequence is CASTSRAHNEQFF. CDR3 nucleotide sequence: TGTGCCAGCACTTCCAGGGCCCACAATGAGCAGTTCTTC. Based on the CDR3 plus reference TRBV5-6 and TRBJ2-1, the full variable domain is DAGVTQSPTHLIKTRGQQVTLRCSPKSGHDTVSWYQQALGQGPQFIFQYYEEEERQRGNFPDRFSGHQFPNYSSELNVNALLLGDSALYLCASTSRAHNEQFFGPGTRLTVL.

This rearrangement joins TRBV5-4 to TRBJ2-2, with TRBD2 matching over 11 bases. The CDR3 spans 16 residues. With V trimmed by 4 bases and J by 3 bases, 5 bases remained unmatched. Germline values: CDR1 SGHNT, CDR2 YYREEE (reference sequence). The DNA of the CDR3 is TGTGCCAGCAGCCGAGGACTAGCGGGCGACACCGGGGAGCTGTTTTTT. Its translation: CASSRGLAGDTGELFF. The complete variable domain, with remaining parts taken from reference TRBV5-4 and TRBJ2-2, reads ETGVTQSPTHLIKTRGQQVTLRCSSQSGHNTVSWYQQALGQGPQFIFQYYREEENGRGNFPPRFSGLQFPNYSSELNVNALELDDSALYLCASSRGLAGDTGELFFGEGSRLTVL.

The chain employs TRBV9 and TRBJ1-2; 7 nucleotides agree with TRBD1. The ends lost 0 bases at V and 5 bases at J; junction bases unmatched: 10. The CDR3 consists of 16 residues. CDR1 SGDLS and CDR2 YYNGEE come from the germline V gene. DNA for the CDR3: TGTGCCAGCAGCGTAGCTCCCGGACAGGCGACGTATGGCTACACCTTC. Translated: CASSVAPGQATYGYTF.

This clone has just one count. The chain carries TRBV9 and TRBJ1-1; 10 nucleotides agree with TRBD1. Germline assignment: CDR1 SGDLS and CDR2 YYNGEE. J gave up 4 bases and V 4 bases, and 4 bases lay outside the gene matches. This CDR3 has 14 amino acids. DNA for the CDR3: TGTGCCAGCAGCTCGGGACAGGGGCGCACTGAAGCTTTCTTT. It is translated as CASSSGQGRTEAFF.

The rearrangement links TRBV5-5 to TRBJ1-5; D remains ambiguous. The germline CDR1 and CDR2 sequences are SGHKS and YYEKEE (reference sequence). The CDR3 runs 14 residues. With 5 bases removed from V and 0 bases from J, the gap between germline ends came to 9 bases. CDR3 sequence reads: CASSSYYSNQPQHF. The CDR3 DNA follows: TGTGCCAGCAGTTCCTATTATAGCAATCAGCCCCAGCATTTT.

The chain carries TRBV7-9 and TRBJ2-5; 9 bases fit TRBD1. The germline CDR1 and CDR2 sequences are SEHNR and FQNEAQ (reference sequence). J was trimmed by 5 bases and V by 1 base; bases with no gene match: 8. CDR3 length: 16 residues. For the CDR3, the DNA is TGTGCCAGCAGCTTAGTTTCACAGGGGGCTCGGGAGACCCAGTACTTC. Translating it yields CASSLVSQGARETQYF.